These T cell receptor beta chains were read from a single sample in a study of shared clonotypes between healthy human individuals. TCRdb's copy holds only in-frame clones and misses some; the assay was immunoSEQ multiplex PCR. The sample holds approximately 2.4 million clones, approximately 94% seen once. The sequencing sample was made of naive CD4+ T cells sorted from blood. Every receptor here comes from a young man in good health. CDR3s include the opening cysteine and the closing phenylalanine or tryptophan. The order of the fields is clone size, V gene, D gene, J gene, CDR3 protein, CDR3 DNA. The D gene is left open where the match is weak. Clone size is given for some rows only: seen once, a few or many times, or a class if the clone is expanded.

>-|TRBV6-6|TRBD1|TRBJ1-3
CASSRTGVGNTIYF
TGTGCCAGCAGTCGGACAGGGGTAGGAAACACCATATATTTT
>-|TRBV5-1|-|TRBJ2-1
CASSPGDVSYNEQFF
TGCGCCAGCAGCCCGGGGGACGTCTCCTACAATGAGCAGTTCTTC
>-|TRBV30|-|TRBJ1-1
CAWTKRNTEAFF
TGTGCCTGGACCAAGAGGAACACTGAAGCTTTCTTT
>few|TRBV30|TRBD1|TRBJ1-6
CAWSTWAGTALF
TGTGCCTGGAGTACATGGGCCGGGACAGCCCTCTTT
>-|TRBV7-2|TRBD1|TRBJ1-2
CASSLGGDRAAGYTF
TGTGCCAGCAGCTTAGGAGGGGACAGGGCGGCTGGCTACACCTTC
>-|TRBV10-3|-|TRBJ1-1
CAIRAEIVNTEAFF
TGTGCCATCAGGGCGGAAATCGTGAACACTGAAGCTTTCTTT
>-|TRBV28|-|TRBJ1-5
CASSTTGNQPQHF
TGTGCCAGCAGCACAACAGGGAATCAGCCCCAGCATTTT
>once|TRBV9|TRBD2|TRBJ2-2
CASSARGLAGGLVSSAGELFF
TGTGCCAGCAGCGCCCGCGGACTAGCGGGAGGGCTGGTATCCTCCGCCGGGGAGCTGTTTTTT
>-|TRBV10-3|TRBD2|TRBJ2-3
CAISDTSGVRGTDTQYF
TGTGCCATCAGTGACACTAGCGGGGTCCGCGGCACAGATACGCAGTATTTT
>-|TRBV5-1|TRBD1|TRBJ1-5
CASSLGGDQPQHF
TGCGCCAGCAGCCTAGGGGGCGATCAGCCCCAGCATTTT
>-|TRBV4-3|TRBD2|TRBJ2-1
CASSQGGWASGSSYNEQFF
TGCGCCAGCAGCCAAGGGGGTTGGGCTAGCGGGAGCTCCTACAATGAGCAGTTCTTC
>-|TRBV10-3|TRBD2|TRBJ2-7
CAITGEAGGREQYF
TGTGCCATCACCGGGGAAGCGGGGGGTCGCGAGCAGTACTTC
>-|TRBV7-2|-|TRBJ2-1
CASGLYNEQFF
TGTGCCAGCGGCCTATACAATGAGCAGTTCTTC
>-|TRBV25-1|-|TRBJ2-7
CASSLGINRVEQYF
TGTGCCAGCAGCCTGGGGATTAATAGGGTCGAGCAGTACTTC
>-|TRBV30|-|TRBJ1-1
CAWMGQTNTEAFF
TGTGCCTGGATGGGACAAACGAACACTGAAGCTTTCTTT
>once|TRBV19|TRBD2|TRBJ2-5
CASSITLAGYETQYF
TGTGCCAGTAGTATAACCCTAGCGGGGTATGAGACCCAGTACTTC
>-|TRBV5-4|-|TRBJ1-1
CASSLEGVVNTEAFF
TGTGCCAGCAGCTTGGAAGGCGTTGTGAACACTGAAGCTTTCTTT
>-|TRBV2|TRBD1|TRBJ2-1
CASISGDSSYNEQFF
TGTGCCAGCATTTCAGGGGACAGCTCCTACAATGAGCAGTTCTTC
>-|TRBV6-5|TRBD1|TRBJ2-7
CASSYVPTGGEYF
TGTGCCAGCAGTTACGTTCCCACAGGGGGCGAGTACTTC
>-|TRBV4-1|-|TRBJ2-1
CASSQDTRTANNEQFF
TGCGCCAGCAGCCAAGACACCCGTACAGCCAACAATGAGCAGTTCTTC